This T cell receptor (beta chain) was recorded in a study of control samples from healthy donors and cancer patients. Some clones are missing from TCRdb's copy, which holds only in-frame ones; the method was immunoSEQ multiplex PCR. The table lists about 150,000 clones, around 90% of them singletons, with more than 4% in the top ten. Germline loops: CDR1 SGHTA, CDR2 FQGNSA. The length of the CDR3 is 15 residues. V dropped 5 bases and J dropped 0 bases, with 8 bases sitting between them. This TCR was recovered from a young man in good health. Specimen: blood. V is TRBV7-2 and J is TRBJ2-6, with D possibly matching TRBD2 (5 bases). The CDR3 nucleotides read TGTGCCAGCAGCACTAGGTACTCTGGGGCCAACGTCCTGACTTTC. Residues: CASSTRYSGANVLTF.